Only one count was recorded for the clone carrying this T cell receptor (beta chain). Its antigen is unidentified. This sample was included in a study of lymphopenia after photon versus proton radiotherapy. Here immunoSEQ multiplex PCR was the method, and the copy in TCRdb shows in-frame clones only, minus some. The repertoire holds tens of thousands of clones, with around 88% as singletons. CDR3 length: 14 residues. V gave up 0 bases and J gave up 5 bases, with 7 bases separating them. Germline-derived CDR1 and CDR2 are SGHTA and FQGNSA. Broader study findings: A bigger post-nadir fall in TCR diversity correlated inversely with survival time in deceased patients. After the lymphocyte nadir, photon-treated repertoires showed oligoclonal expansion, especially of CD8+ Temra cells. Survival link was tested only in deceased patients; proton benefit remains a possibility.

The receptor comes from a man in his sixties with pancreatic cancer. The chain uses TRBV7-2 and TRBJ2-2, with TRBD1 as a possible D gene (6 bases). Sequenced here: peripheral blood, sampled from a patient treated with proton-based radiotherapy. The CDR3: CASSLAQGTGELFF. The CDR3 DNA reads as TGTGCCAGCAGCTTAGCGCAGGGGACCGGGGAGCTGTTTTTT.